These 7 T cell receptor beta chains were all obtained from the same sample, sequenced in a study of STAT3 mutations in large granular lymphocyte leukemia. The study's findings and limits: Every T-LGLL patient had at least one immunodominant TCRbeta clonotype.

For these TCRs, the target antigens are not known. Data came from immunoSEQ multiplex PCR; TCRdb stores just in-frame clones and leaves some out. The sample consists of roughly 13,000 clones, more than 75% of them appearing once. The sequenced sample was peripheral blood mononuclear cells. The receptors originated from a man aged 35 to 55 with T-cell large granular lymphocyte leukemia. Some clones in this sample may be carry-over from other donors' samples.

V gene TRBV5-1 combines with J gene TRBJ2-2; D is uncertain. V lost 0 bases to trimming and J lost 2 bases, with 8 bases between them. The CDR3 runs to 15 residues. Germline loops: CDR1 SGHRS, CDR2 YFSETQ. The CDR3 nucleotides are TGCGCCAGCAGCTTGGCGGCAGCTAACACCGGGGAGCTGTTTTTT. As protein: CASSLAAANTGELFF.

The gene calls are TRBV9 and TRBJ2-2; TRBD2 aligns across 11 bases. The CDR3 consists of 17 residues. Per the germline V gene, CDR1 is SGDLS and CDR2 is YYNGEE. Unmatched junction bases numbered 6, after V lost 4 bases and J lost 1 base. The CDR3 DNA follows: TGTGCCAGCAGCCCTAGCGGGGGGAAACTGAACACCGGGGAGCTGTTTTTT. It translates to CASSPSGGKLNTGELFF.

The chain couples TRBV10-3 to TRBJ2-6; D unresolved. The V gene's germline CDR1 is ENHRY and CDR2 SYGVKD. V shed 8 bases and J shed 2 bases, with 13 bases lying between them. This CDR3 spans 15 amino acids. In DNA, the CDR3 is TGTGCCATCTCGGCGTGGCTGACTGGGGCCAACGTCCTGACTTTC. Its translation: CAISAWLTGANVLTF.

The chain links TRBV9 to TRBJ2-3, with D tentatively TRBD1 (5 bases). CDR1 is SGDLS and CDR2 is YYNGEE in the germline V gene. Deletions cut 3 bases from V and 2 bases from J, with 19 bases between. This CDR3 is built from 17 residues. CDR3 loop: CASSAYGWGSLTDTQYF. The CDR3 nucleotides are TGTGCCAGCAGCGCCTACGGTTGGGGCTCTCTCACAGATACGCAGTATTTT.

Worth noting for this clone: A read error may produce the germline difference seen at one junction end. This chain connects TRBV7-9 to TRBJ2-5, with D possibly matching TRBD1 (6 bases). This CDR3 contains 14 residues. Germline V gene lookup returns CDR1 SEHNR and CDR2 FQNEAQ (reference sequence). The CDR3 nucleotides are TGTGCCGGCAGCGCCGCAGGGGCAGGGGAGACCCAGTACTTC. It translates to CAGSAAGAGETQYF.

V usage is TRBV7-2 and J usage is TRBJ1-5; D possibly corresponds to TRBD1 (6 bases). V shed 3 bases and J shed 6 bases, with 12 bases lying between them. CDR3 size: 14 residues. Germline lookup yields CDR1 SGHTA and CDR2 FQGNSA. In DNA form, the CDR3 reads TGTGCCAGCAGCTTCCTACAGGGCGGTCAGCCCCAGCATTTT. The encoded protein is CASSFLQGGQPQHF.

This chain connects TRBV10-2 to TRBJ2-7; D may be TRBD1 (5 bases). The CDR3 spans 15 residues. The germline V and J ends were trimmed by 7 bases and 1 base, with 17 bases remaining between them. Germline V lookup: CDR1 WSHSY, CDR2 SAAADI. CDR3 region: CASTPSVGLSYEQYF. CDR3 nucleotides: TGCGCCAGCACCCCATCTGTGGGGCTGTCCTACGAGCAGTACTTC.